The T cell receptor (beta chain) described here comes from a study of blood T cell repertoires in COVID-19. In the study overall: The United States, Italy and Spain supplied acute and convalescent COVID-19 samples.

Sequenced by immunoSEQ multiplex PCR; TCRdb stores in-frame clones only, minus some. The sample shows roughly 250,000 clones, around 89% of them seen only once. The germline V gene has CDR1 LNHDA and CDR2 SQIVND (reference sequence). The V end was cut by 3 bases, the J end by 2 bases, with 7 bases between. The CDR3 spans 14 residues. V gene TRBV19 combines with J gene TRBJ1-4, with D unclear. Sequenced sample: peripheral blood. The source of this sequence is a woman between 40 and 50 years old with acute or convalescent COVID-19. CDR3 nucleotides: TGTGCCAGTAGTATCCAGGTTACTAATGAAAAACTGTTTTTT. The encoded protein is CASSIQVTNEKLFF.